Given below is one T cell receptor (beta chain) in context. Its specificity is unknown. This CDR3 contains 14 residues. Trimming left V 0 bases short and J 8 bases short, with 13 bases between. In germline, CDR1 is LNHNV, CDR2 YYDKDF (reference sequence). The sample belongs to a study of cytomegalovirus exposure and HLA in healthy donors. Study overall: Unique TCRs numbering about 85 million, obtained from HLA-typed donors, made up an early data release.

Researchers ran the PCR with 60 Vbeta and 13 Jbeta primers. Method: immunoSEQ multiplex PCR; TCRdb's copy keeps in-frame clones and lacks some. The profile covers approximately 110,000 clones, with about 64% appearing a single time and roughly 8% taken by the ten largest. Notes on the study in general: CMV antigen specificity of a few CMV-associated chains was confirmed in vitro. Prior analysis indicated that the majority of TCR beta V segments exhibited productivity approximately 87% or approximately 30% of the time.

The TCR was taken from a young man in good health and CMV-seropositive. This sequence joins TRBV15 and TRBJ1-1; D perhaps matches TRBD1 (5 bases). Sequencing was carried out using PBMCs. CDR3: CATSRDDGGVEAFF. In DNA form, the CDR3 reads TGTGCCACCAGCAGAGATGACGGGGGGGTGGAAGCTTTCTTT.